The 24 T cell receptor beta chains in this list originate from one sample, sequenced in a study of blood T cell repertoires in COVID-19. Sequencing used immunoSEQ multiplex PCR; TCRdb keeps in-frame clones, though not all of them. This repertoire shows some 350,000 clones, around 86% found once; its top ten account for roughly 3.1%. Sample: peripheral blood. These receptors were taken from a human donor in a cohort sampled during active COVID-19.

This sequence joins TRBV30 and TRBJ1-2; 7 nucleotides agree with TRBD1. This CDR3 region has 14 residues. Trimming cost V 4 bases and J 2 bases; bases outside gene matches: 7. Germline V gene sequence: CDR1 GTSNPN, CDR2 SVGIG (reference sequence). The CDR3 nucleotides read TGTGCCTGGACTAGGGGGCAGGGAAACTATGGCTACACCTTC. Protein sequence: CAWTRGQGNYGYTF.

The chain carries TRBV15 and TRBJ1-2; D gene unclear. This CDR3 region has 14 residues. Per the germline V gene, CDR1 is LNHNV and CDR2 is YYDKDF (reference sequence). Trimming left V 5 bases short and J 8 bases short, with 18 bases between. The CDR3 DNA sequence: TGTGCCACCAGCCTGCCTATCCCCTTAAACGGCTACACCTTC. It encodes CATSLPIPLNGYTF.

V gene TRBV5-1 combines with J gene TRBJ1-1; the D gene is possibly TRBD1 (5 bases). This CDR3 spans 15 amino acids. Germline-derived CDR1 and CDR2 are SGHRS and YFSETQ. Trimming pared 0 bases from V and 6 bases from J, leaving 15 bases between. As DNA, the CDR3 is TGCGCCAGCAGCTTGGACGTCAGGGCAAGCGCTGAAGCTTTCTTT. It specifies CASSLDVRASAEAFF.

The chain links TRBV21-1 to TRBJ2-1; the DNA was not used to check the table's D call, TRBD2. TRBV21-1 is a listed pseudogene. The CDR3 sequence is 15 residues long. In DNA, the CDR3 is TGTGCCAGCTTAACTAGCGGTCGCTCCTACAATGAGCAGTTCTTC. Translated: CASLTSGRSYNEQFF.

This clone was observed a single time. The chain recombines TRBV5-1 with TRBJ2-4; 8 bases line up with TRBD1. The CDR3 totals 13 residues. Germline V gene lookup returns CDR1 SGHRS and CDR2 YFSETQ. The J segment lost 16 bases and the V segment lost 4 bases, leaving 13 bases of the junction unmatched. Here the CDR3 reads CASSLRGREERYF. CDR3 DNA sequence: TGCGCCAGCAGCCTCAGGGGGCGCGAGGAGCGCTACTTC.

The rearrangement uses TRBV5-1 and TRBJ2-7; a possible D gene is TRBD2 (5 bases). CDR1 is SGHRS and CDR2 is YFSETQ in the germline V gene. CDR3 size: 14 residues. The germline V and J ends were trimmed by 4 bases and 3 bases, with 14 bases remaining between them. DNA for the CDR3: TGCGCCAGCAGCGACGCCGGGATGAGCTACGAGCAGTACTTC. It translates to CASSDAGMSYEQYF.

J is TRBJ2-3 and V is TRBV13; 10 bases align to TRBD2. The V gene end was trimmed by 2 bases and the J gene end by 6 bases; junction bases not matched to a gene: 8. This CDR3 has 16 amino acids. The germline V gene encodes CDR1 PRHDT and CDR2 FYEKMQ (reference sequence). CDR3 sequence: CASSLQAGGPGDTQYF. The CDR3 DNA follows: TGTGCCAGCAGCTTACAAGCGGGAGGGCCGGGGGATACGCAGTATTTT.

J is TRBJ2-7 and V is TRBV4-1, with D perhaps TRBD2 (5 bases). CDR1 and CDR2 (germline): MGHRA, YSYEKL. Between the trimmed V and J ends, which lost 1 base and 3 bases, there was a span of 10 bases. The CDR3 totals 14 residues. This chain's CDR3 is CASSQVRGNYEQYF. CDR3 DNA sequence: TGCGCCAGCAGCCAAGTCCGAGGGAACTACGAGCAGTACTTC.

The chain couples TRBV5-1 to TRBJ2-2; possible D gene TRBD1, 5 bases. The CDR3 runs 14 residues. The V gene lost 0 bases and the J gene lost 4 bases, with 7 bases spanning the gap. CDR1 is SGHRS, CDR2 YFSETQ, per germline. The CDR3 nucleotides are TGCGCCAGCAGCTTGGGACAGACCACCGGGGAGCTGTTTTTT. This encodes CASSLGQTTGELFF.

V gene TRBV7-9 combines with J gene TRBJ2-5, with 7 bases aligning to TRBD2. CDR1 is SEHNR, CDR2 FQNEAQ, per germline (reference sequence). This CDR3 is built from 14 residues. After removal of 8 bases from V and 8 bases from J, the junction contained 14 bases not matched to a gene. The CDR3 nucleotides are TGTGCCAGCGGGGACCAGAGCGGGAAGGAAACCCAGTACTTC. It codes for CASGDQSGKETQYF.

This clone occurred once. V usage is TRBV12-3 or TRBV12-4 and J usage is TRBJ2-1; TRBD2 is a possible D gene (5 bases). Trimming took 6 bases from V and 9 from J, leaving 15 bases between them. This CDR3 contains 13 residues. DNA of the CDR3: TGTGCCAGCAGCCGAACTAGAGGAGGTGAGCAGTTCTTC. Encoded protein: CASSRTRGGEQFF.

This chain uses TRBV4-1 with TRBJ2-1; D possibly corresponds to TRBD2 (7 bases). Germline V gene lookup returns CDR1 MGHRA and CDR2 YSYEKL. Trimming removed 3 bases from V and 8 bases from J, with 20 bases in between. The CDR3 runs 16 residues. CDR3 coding DNA: TGCGCCAGCAGCCAGGCTTGGGGGGGGCGTTTCGATGAGCAGTTCTTC. Translation: CASSQAWGGRFDEQFF.

The rearrangement links TRBV12-3 or TRBV12-4 to TRBJ2-2; D gene uncertain. V was trimmed by 6 bases and J by 6 bases, leaving 5 bases between them. This CDR3 comprises 11 residues. The CDR3 coding sequence is TGTGCCAGCAGCCAGTCCGGGGAGCTGTTTTTT. As protein: CASSQSGELFF.

The rearrangement uses TRBV30 and TRBJ2-1; D is undetermined. The CDR3 consists of 12 residues. Deletions cut 0 bases from V and 6 bases from J, with 6 bases between. Germline loops: CDR1 GTSNPN, CDR2 SVGIG (reference sequence). The CDR3 DNA reads TGTGCCTGGAGTGTTGGCACCAATGAGCAGTTCTTC. Encoded protein: CAWSVGTNEQFF. The whole variable domain, filled in from reference TRBV30 and TRBJ2-1, reads SQTIHQWPATLVQPVGSPLSLECTVEGTSNPNLYWYRQAAGRGLQLLFYSVGIGQISSEVPQNLSASRPQDRQFILSSKKLLLSDSGFYLCAWSVGTNEQFFGPGTRLTVL.

This chain connects TRBV12-3 or TRBV12-4 to TRBJ2-4; D is perhaps TRBD2 (5 bases). This CDR3 is 12 amino acids long. Trimming took off 3 bases at V and 9 bases at J, with 9 bases between the two ends. CDR3 nucleotide sequence: TGTGCCAGCAGTTTCCCCGCGGGCATTCAGTACTTC. Protein sequence: CASSFPAGIQYF.

The chain recombines TRBV3-1 (or the pseudogene TRBV3-2) with TRBJ1-1; D remains ambiguous. Trimming took off 0 bases at V and 4 bases at J, with 12 bases between the two ends. Germline V gives CDR1 LGHDT, CDR2 YNNKEL (reference sequence). This CDR3 is 15 amino acids long. Here the CDR3 DNA reads TGTGCCAGCAGCCAAGAGCCCCAGGTGGGCACTGAAGCTTTCTTT. The encoded protein is CASSQEPQVGTEAFF.

CDR3 bases: TGCGCCAGCAGCCCCTTTCGCACTGCAACTAATGAAAAACTGTTTTTT. As protein: CASSPFRTATNEKLFF. V and J are TRBV5-1 and TRBJ1-4; the D is unclear. The CDR3 contains 16 residues. Per the germline V gene, CDR1 is SGHRS and CDR2 is YFSETQ. V lost 4 bases and J 0 bases, leaving 13 bases between the germline ends.

V and J are TRBV5-5 and TRBJ2-7; TRBD1 matches 7 bases. This CDR3 is 16 amino acids long. Trimming at V came to 4 bases and at J to 1 base, leaving 11 bases not matched to a gene. Germline values: CDR1 SGHKS, CDR2 YYEKEE (reference sequence). The CDR3 reads CASSPSGQLVSYEQYF. CDR3 bases: TGTGCCAGCAGCCCCTCGGGACAGCTAGTTTCCTACGAGCAGTACTTC.

The chain is built from TRBV4-1 and TRBJ1-6; D perhaps matches TRBD1 (5 bases). V lost 2 bases to trimming and J lost 10 bases, with 15 bases between them. The CDR3 consists of 15 residues. CDR1 MGHRA and CDR2 YSYEKL come from the germline V gene. The DNA of the CDR3 is TGCGCCAGCAGCCAAACCCCCAGGGTAAGGTCACCCCTCCACTTT. It is translated as CASSQTPRVRSPLHF.

The chain is built from TRBV9 and TRBJ1-6; the D is unclear. The CDR3 runs 15 residues. Germline values: CDR1 SGDLS, CDR2 YYNGEE. Trimming took 0 bases from V and 9 from J, leaving 13 bases between them. The CDR3 DNA follows: TGTGCCAGCAGCGTAGACCCCGGGGTGCGTTCACCCCTCCACTTT. This encodes CASSVDPGVRSPLHF. The variable domain in full, with the rest retrieved from reference TRBV9 and TRBJ1-6, is DSGVTQTPKHLITATGQRVTLRCSPRSGDLSVYWYQQSLDQGLQFLIQYYNGEERAKGNILERFSAQQFPDLHSELNLSSLELGDSALYFCASSVDPGVRSPLHFGNGTRLTVT.

The CDR3 DNA sequence: TGTGCCAGCAGTTATTCTCCAGGGGGGTATGGCTACACCTTC. This translates into CASSYSPGGYGYTF. The chain uses TRBV6-6 and TRBJ1-2; 7 bases map to TRBD1. CDR1 MNHNY and CDR2 SVGAGI come from the germline V gene (reference sequence). The length of the CDR3 is 14 residues. After removal of 3 bases from V and 5 bases from J, the junction contained 6 bases not matched to a gene.

This clone was detected many times. The chain carries TRBV11-2 and TRBJ2-7; D possibly corresponds to TRBD2 (7 bases). V dropped 0 bases and J dropped 9 bases, with 12 bases sitting between them. The CDR3 sequence is 13 residues long. CDR1 SGHAT and CDR2 FQNNGV come from the germline V gene. The CDR3 region has the DNA TGTGCCAGCAGCTTAGATGCGGGGGCGCGGCAGTACTTC. This gives the protein CASSLDAGARQYF. Using reference TRBV11-2 and TRBJ2-7 for the parts outside the CDR3, the full variable domain is EAGVAQSPRYKIIEKRQSVAFWCNPISGHATLYWYQQILGQGPKLLIQFQNNGVVDDSQLPKDRFSAERLKGVDSTLKIQPAKLEDSAVYLCASSLDAGARQYFGPGTRLTVT.

This rearrangement joins TRBV28 to TRBJ2-3; 7 nucleotides line up with TRBD2. V shed 5 bases and J 2 bases; nucleotides not matched to a gene: 16. Germline V gene lookup returns CDR1 MDHEN and CDR2 SYDVKM. CDR3 length: 18 residues. The CDR3 protein is CASSDPGASGYHTDTQYF. CDR3 in DNA: TGTGCCAGCAGTGATCCTGGGGCTAGCGGCTACCACACAGATACGCAGTATTTT.

The chain couples TRBV24-1 to TRBJ2-3; 9 bases map to TRBD1. The CDR3 contains 15 residues. Trimming at V came to 2 bases and at J to 8 bases, leaving 7 bases not matched to a gene. Per germline, CDR1 KGHDR and CDR2 SFDVKD. The CDR3 DNA reads TGTGCCACCAGTGATTGGACAGGGGAGCACGGTACGCAGTATTTT. Protein sequence: CATSDWTGEHGTQYF.